The 19 T cell receptor beta chains listed next were all sequenced from one sample in a study of identical twins (dated by TCRdb to about 2016). The receptor library was made with 5' RACE. The instrument was an Illumina HiSeq 2000. TCRdb reanalyzed the raw reads on its own, using fastp at Q25 for trimming and MiXCR for clone calling, and kept in-frame beta chains. One record per CDR3 amino acid sequence lists the most common genes and DNA. The sample data list about 160,000 distinct CDR3 sequences, and 3% to 4.5% of these were observed just once. The ten largest make up 8.1% of the sample. Sequenced input: memory T cells sorted from blood. Sample cell subset or site, as interpreted from the label and publication: CD45RO+ enriched T cells. The origin of the receptors is a man between 18 and 35 years old in good health.

This clonotype was found many times. This chain uses TRBV27 with TRBJ2-7; TRBD2 matches at 10 bases. CDR3 length: 21 amino acids. The germline gives CDR1 MNHEY, CDR2 SMNVEV (reference sequence). Germline trimming cut 6 bases from V and 6 bases from J; bases unmatched to any gene: 29. The DNA of the CDR3 is TGTGCCAGCAGGTGGGTTGGATTGGGACTAGCGCATCCCCAGGTCGGGCCCGAGCAGTACGTC. It translates to CASRWVGLGLAHPQVGPEQYV.

The gene calls are TRBV20-1 and TRBJ1-3, with D hard to call. The V end lost 4 bases, the J end lost 0 bases, and 10 bases lay between the germline ends. The CDR3 runs 14 residues. Germline lookup yields CDR1 DFQATT and CDR2 SNEGSKA (reference sequence). The CDR3, as DNA: TGCAGTGCTATCCCGGTGAGCTCTGGAAACACCATATATTTT. Its protein product is CSAIPVSSGNTIYF.

This clonotype was counted many times. The chain links TRBV10-2 to TRBJ2-5; D perhaps matches TRBD2 (5 bases). Germline CDR1 is WSHSY and CDR2 is SAAADI. The CDR3 totals 17 residues. V dropped 1 base and J dropped 2 bases, with 17 bases sitting between them. CDR3 region: CASSEWGLDLKQETQYF. CDR3 bases: TGCGCCAGCAGTGAGTGGGGATTGGACTTAAAGCAAGAGACCCAGTACTTC.

Ten or more counts support this clonotype. The V gene is TRBV5-1, the J gene TRBJ1-1; 7 bases agree with TRBD1. Germline V gene data show CDR1 as SGHRS and CDR2 as YFSETQ. The V segment lost 1 base and the J segment 1 base; nucleotides outside the gene matches: 4. The CDR3 sequence is 15 residues long. DNA for the CDR3: TGCGCCAGCAGCTTGAGGACAGGCGCGAACACTGAAGCTTTCTTT. Translating gives CASSLRTGANTEAFF. The whole variable domain, remainder taken from reference TRBV5-1 and TRBJ1-1, is KAGVTQTPRYLIKTRGQQVTLSCSPISGHRSVSWYQQTPGQGLQFLFEYFSETQRNKGNFPGRFSGRQFSNSRSEMNVSTLELGDSALYLCASSLRTGANTEAFFGQGTRLTVV.

This clonotype came up many times. V and J are TRBV7-7 and TRBJ2-5; 10 nucleotides align to TRBD2. The CDR3 covers 16 residues. Germline V lookup: CDR1 SSHAT, CDR2 FNYEAQ (reference sequence). V lost 1 base to trimming and J lost 6 bases; unmatched junction nucleotides: 8. DNA for the CDR3: TGTGCCAGCAGCTTAGATCCGTCTAGCGGGAGAAAGACCCAGTACTTC. This encodes CASSLDPSSGRKTQYF.

This clonotype was observed at least ten times. This chain joins TRBV6-1 and TRBJ1-5; 7 bases fit TRBD1. The CDR3 has 14 residues. Germline V gene sequence: CDR1 MNHNS, CDR2 SASEGT. Trimming cost V 6 bases and J 0 bases; bases outside gene matches: 2. The CDR3 nucleotides are TGTGCCAGCAGACAGGGGAATAGCAATCAGCCCCAGCATTTT. Protein: CASRQGNSNQPQHF.

Many counts were recorded for this clonotype. The J gene is TRBJ2-7, the V gene TRBV6-2 or TRBV6-3; D is perhaps TRBD2 (7 bases). The V and J ends lost 7 bases and 9 bases respectively, with 19 bases between them. CDR3 length equals 13 residues. The germline gives CDR1 MNHEY, CDR2 SVGEGT. The CDR3 region is CASNGGLYERQYF. The DNA of the CDR3 is TGTGCCAGCAACGGGGGGCTCTACGAGCGGCAGTACTTC.

This clonotype was counted ten times or more. The genes are TRBV24-1 and TRBJ2-1, with D tentatively TRBD2 (6 bases). Germline CDR1 and CDR2: KGHDR and SFDVKD. The CDR3 consists of 15 residues. The ends were cut back, 4 bases at V and 7 bases at J, with 16 bases in the middle. The CDR3 region is CATSDPQRAVNEQFF. The CDR3, as DNA: TGTGCCACCAGTGACCCCCAGCGGGCAGTTAATGAGCAGTTCTTC.

This clonotype has ten or more counts. This chain uses TRBV10-1 with TRBJ2-5; D ambiguous. Trimming removed 2 bases at V and 5 bases at J, with 3 bases between. The germline V gene has CDR1 WNHNN and CDR2 SYGVQD (reference sequence). The length of the CDR3 is 11 residues. CDR3 nucleotides: TGCGCCAGCAGTGAGCGGGAGACCCAGTACTTC. Translation: CASSERETQYF.

This clonotype showed up many times. The V and J genes are TRBV5-1 and TRBJ1-3, with D hard to call. V was shortened by 0 bases and J by 4 bases, with 11 bases between the two germline ends. CDR1 is SGHRS, CDR2 YFSETQ, per germline. The CDR3 loop spans 15 amino acids. This CDR3 is CASSLAGVTGNTIYF. CDR3 coding DNA: TGCGCCAGCAGCTTGGCCGGGGTCACGGGAAACACCATATATTTT.

This clonotype was counted ten times or more. This chain links TRBV28 with TRBJ1-2; D gene ambiguous. This CDR3 has 15 amino acids. Deletions cut 3 bases from V and 0 bases from J, with 11 bases between. Germline V gene data show CDR1 as MDHEN and CDR2 as SYDVKM. The CDR3 coding sequence is TGTGCCAGCAGTTTGGGGAGATCGGCTAACTATGGCTACACCTTC. Its protein is CASSLGRSANYGYTF.

The sample holds many counts of this clonotype. DNA of the CDR3: TGTGCCAGCAGTCGGACAGTGGGTAATGAAAAACTGTTTTTT. Translated, it gives CASSRTVGNEKLFF. The rearrangement uses TRBV12-3 or TRBV12-4 and TRBJ1-4; possibly TRBD1 for D (6 bases). The CDR3 has 14 residues. Trimming cost V 5 bases and J 4 bases, with 11 bases left between them.

This clonotype was counted a single time. The chain links TRBV11-2 to TRBJ2-1; the D call may be TRBD1 or TRBD2 (6 bases each). The CDR3 covers 15 residues. V lost 7 bases to trimming and J lost 5 bases, with 18 bases between them. The V gene's germline CDR1 is SGHAT and CDR2 FQNNGV. The CDR3 here is CASNDVTRGDNEQFF. DNA for the CDR3: TGTGCCAGCAACGATGTCACAAGGGGGGACAATGAGCAGTTCTTC.

This clonotype was found many times. The CDR3, as DNA: TGTGCCAGCAGCGTCGGGACAGGGGATTCACCCCTCCACTTT. It is translated as CASSVGTGDSPLHF. The chain carries TRBV9 and TRBJ1-6; 10 bases match TRBD1. After removal of 2 bases from V and 8 bases from J, the junction contained 1 base not matched to a gene. CDR1 is SGDLS, CDR2 YYNGEE, per germline. The CDR3 is 14 amino acids.

This clonotype was found many times. V gene TRBV6-1 combines with J gene TRBJ2-2; D is undetermined. The CDR3 is 11 residues long. Germline CDR1 reads MNHNS; CDR2 reads SASEGT. The V end lost 8 bases, the J end lost 9 bases, and 10 bases lay between the germline ends. DNA for the CDR3: TGTGCCAGCTTCTCCCACAGGGAGCTGTTTTTT. Amino acids: CASFSHRELFF.

This clonotype was seen at least ten times. The CDR3 sequence is CASSLKGGSPLHF. In DNA form, the CDR3 reads TGTGCCAGCAGCTTGAAAGGGGGTTCACCCCTCCACTTT. V gene TRBV7-2 combines with J gene TRBJ1-6; D may be TRBD1 (6 bases). The germline gives CDR1 SGHTA, CDR2 FQGNSA. There are 13 residues in the CDR3. Trimming removed 3 bases at V and 9 bases at J, with 9 bases between. The variable domain in full, completed from reference TRBV7-2 and TRBJ1-6, reads GAGVSQSPSNKVTEKGKDVELRCDPISGHTALYWYRQSLGQGLEFLIYFQGNSAPDKSGLPSDRFSAERTGGSVSTLTIQRTQQEDSAVYLCASSLKGGSPLHFGNGTRLTVT.

This clonotype has at least ten counts. V is TRBV12-3 or TRBV12-4 and J is TRBJ1-2; TRBD1 might be the D (5 bases). This CDR3 has 11 residues. V lost 3 bases to trimming and J lost 7 bases, with 6 bases between them. In nucleotides, the CDR3 is TGTGCCAGCAGTTTGGGACGTGGCTACACCTTC. This sequence encodes CASSLGRGYTF.

This clonotype occurred many times. The rearrangement links TRBV20-1 to TRBJ2-5; D not resolved. The CDR3 runs to 13 residues. V dropped 3 bases and J dropped 4 bases, with 12 bases sitting between them. Per the germline V gene, CDR1 is DFQATT and CDR2 is SNEGSKA (reference sequence). CDR3 region: CSASPPGIETQYF. The CDR3 nucleotides are TGCAGTGCTAGTCCCCCGGGCATAGAGACCCAGTACTTC.

The chain links TRBV6-1 to TRBJ1-5, with TRBD1 identical over 7 bases. The ends lost 2 bases at V and 1 base at J; junction bases unmatched: 5. The CDR3 contains 16 residues. Per the germline V gene, CDR1 is MNHNS and CDR2 is SASEGT. The CDR3 is CASSERAGGSNQPQHF. The CDR3 DNA is TGTGCCAGCAGTGAAAGGGCAGGGGGAAGCAATCAGCCCCAGCATTTT.